The clone carrying this T cell receptor beta chain was seen more than once but under ten times. Its antigen is as yet unknown. The data derive from a study of blood T cells in healthy people across ages. The study's findings and limits: With naive T cell percentage, TCR beta diversity showed a strong correlation.

V lost 8 bases, J lost 2 bases, and 8 bases stayed unmatched. CDR3 size: 14 residues. Per germline, CDR1 DFQATT and CDR2 SNEGSKA (reference sequence). PCR was performed a second time for roughly 7 to 11 cycles using a sample-barcoded 5' primer and a J-beta primer mix. TCRdb called the 5' RACE reads again in MiXCR, with one record for every CDR3 protein. The sample yields 600,000 to 1,000,000 distinct CDR3 sequences, 20% to 25% seen once. A further study also used this sample, focusing on T cells of mothers and their children.

Sample: blood. The clonotype comes from a boy between 10 and 17 years old in good health. The J gene is TRBJ2-1, the V gene TRBV20-1; 8 positions agree with TRBD2. CDR3 bases: TGCAGTTCCCGAACTAGCGGAGCCTACAATGAGCAGTTCTTC. Translation: CSSRTSGAYNEQFF.